Within the sample, the clone carrying this T cell receptor beta chain is medium-sized. These data originate in a study of T and B cells in COVID-19 patients. Study overall: Blood was sampled from COVID-19 patients who were either actively infected or recovered.

V lost 6 bases to trimming and J lost 0 bases, with 15 bases between them. The V gene's germline CDR1 is SGHAT and CDR2 FQDESV (reference sequence). CDR3 length: 16 residues. Each TRB amplification used roughly 250-550 ng of genomic DNA from blood. BIOMED2 TRB-A/B primer pools were used in multiplex TRB PCR. TCRdb called the multiplex PCR reads again in MiXCR, with one record for every CDR3 protein. The data hold some 17,000 distinct CDR3 sequences, with under 35% observed a single time. Sequencing was done on a sample of blood. The TCR comes from a human donor who had recovered from COVID-19. The chain has TRBV11-1 and TRBJ2-1; D is uncertain. CDR3 DNA sequence: TGTGCCAGCAGTTCGAAAAGCGCGAGCTCCTACAATGAGCAGTTCTTC. This sequence encodes CASSSKSASSYNEQFF.